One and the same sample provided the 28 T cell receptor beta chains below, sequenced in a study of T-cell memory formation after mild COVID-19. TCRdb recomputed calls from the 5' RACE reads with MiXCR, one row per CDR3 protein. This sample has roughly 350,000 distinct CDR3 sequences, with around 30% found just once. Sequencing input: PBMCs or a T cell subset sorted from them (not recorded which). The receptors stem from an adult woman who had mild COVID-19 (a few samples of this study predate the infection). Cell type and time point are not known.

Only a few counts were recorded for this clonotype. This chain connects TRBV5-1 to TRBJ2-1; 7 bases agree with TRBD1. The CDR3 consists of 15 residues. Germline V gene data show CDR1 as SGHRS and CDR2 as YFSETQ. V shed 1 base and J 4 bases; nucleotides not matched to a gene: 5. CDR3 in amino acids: CASSLYRGQYNEQFF. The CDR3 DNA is TGCGCCAGCAGCTTGTATCGGGGACAGTACAATGAGCAGTTCTTC.

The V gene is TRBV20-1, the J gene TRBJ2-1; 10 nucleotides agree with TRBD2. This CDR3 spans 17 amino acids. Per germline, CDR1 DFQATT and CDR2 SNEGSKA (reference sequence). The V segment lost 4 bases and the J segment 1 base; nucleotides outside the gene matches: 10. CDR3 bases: TGCAGTGCTACGACTAGCGGGTCAGACTTGTCCTACAATGAGCAGTTCTTC. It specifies CSATTSGSDLSYNEQFF.

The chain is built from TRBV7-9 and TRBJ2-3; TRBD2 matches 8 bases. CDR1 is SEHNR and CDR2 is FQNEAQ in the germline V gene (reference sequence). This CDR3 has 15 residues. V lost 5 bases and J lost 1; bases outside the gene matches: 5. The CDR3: CASSVLAVGTDTQYF. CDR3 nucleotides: TGTGCCAGCAGCGTACTAGCGGTGGGCACAGATACGCAGTATTTT.

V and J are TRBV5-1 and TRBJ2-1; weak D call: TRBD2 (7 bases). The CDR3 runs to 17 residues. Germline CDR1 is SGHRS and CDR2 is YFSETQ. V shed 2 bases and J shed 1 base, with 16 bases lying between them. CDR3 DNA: TGCGCCAGCAGCTTCAGGGAGGGGGGCCTATCCTACAATGAGCAGTTCTTC. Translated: CASSFREGGLSYNEQFF.

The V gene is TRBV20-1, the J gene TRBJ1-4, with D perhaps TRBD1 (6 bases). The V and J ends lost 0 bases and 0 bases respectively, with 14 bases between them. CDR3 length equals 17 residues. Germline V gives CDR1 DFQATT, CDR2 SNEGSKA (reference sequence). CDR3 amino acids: CSARDRQQGTTNEKLFF. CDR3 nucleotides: TGCAGTGCTAGAGATCGTCAGCAGGGGACAACTAATGAAAAACTGTTTTTT.

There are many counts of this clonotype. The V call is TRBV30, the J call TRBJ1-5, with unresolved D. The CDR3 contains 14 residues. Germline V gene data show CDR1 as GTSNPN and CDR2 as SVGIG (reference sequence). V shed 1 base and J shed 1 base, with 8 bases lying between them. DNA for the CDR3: TGTGCCTGGAGTGCCGGGATCAGCAATCAGCCCCAGCATTTT. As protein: CAWSAGISNQPQHF.

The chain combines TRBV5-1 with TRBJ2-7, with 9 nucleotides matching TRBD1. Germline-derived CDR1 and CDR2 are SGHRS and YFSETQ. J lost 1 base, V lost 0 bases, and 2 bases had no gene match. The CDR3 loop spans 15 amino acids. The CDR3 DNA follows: TGCGCCAGCAGCTTGGTACAGGGGGCTTCCTACGAGCAGTACTTC. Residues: CASSLVQGASYEQYF.

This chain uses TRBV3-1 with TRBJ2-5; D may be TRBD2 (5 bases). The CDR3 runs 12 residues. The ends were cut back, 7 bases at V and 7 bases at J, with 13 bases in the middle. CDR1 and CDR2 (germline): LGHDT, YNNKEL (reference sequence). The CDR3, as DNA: TGTGCCAGCACCCAGGACGCGGGGACCCAGTACTTC. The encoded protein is CASTQDAGTQYF.

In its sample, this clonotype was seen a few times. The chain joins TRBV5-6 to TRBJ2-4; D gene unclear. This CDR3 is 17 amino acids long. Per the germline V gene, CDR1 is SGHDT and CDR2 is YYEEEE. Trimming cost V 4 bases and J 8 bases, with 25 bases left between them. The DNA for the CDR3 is TGTGCCAGCAGCCTTGCTTACACGGGCAGCTTTCCGGACATTCAGTACTTC. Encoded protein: CASSLAYTGSFPDIQYF.

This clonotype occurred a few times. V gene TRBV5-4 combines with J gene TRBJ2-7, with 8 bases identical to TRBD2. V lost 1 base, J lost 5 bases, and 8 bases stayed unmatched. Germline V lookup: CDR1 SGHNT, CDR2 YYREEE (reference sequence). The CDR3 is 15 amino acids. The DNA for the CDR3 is TGTGCCAGCAGCTTGTTCACAGCGGGGGAGAACGAGCAGTACTTC. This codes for CASSLFTAGENEQYF.

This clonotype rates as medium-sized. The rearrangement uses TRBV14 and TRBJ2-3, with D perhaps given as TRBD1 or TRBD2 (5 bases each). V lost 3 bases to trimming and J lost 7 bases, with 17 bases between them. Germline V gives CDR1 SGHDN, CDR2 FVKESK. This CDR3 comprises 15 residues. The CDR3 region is CASSQGSSWGNTQYF. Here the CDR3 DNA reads TGTGCCAGCAGCCAGGGGTCCTCGTGGGGGAATACGCAGTATTTT.

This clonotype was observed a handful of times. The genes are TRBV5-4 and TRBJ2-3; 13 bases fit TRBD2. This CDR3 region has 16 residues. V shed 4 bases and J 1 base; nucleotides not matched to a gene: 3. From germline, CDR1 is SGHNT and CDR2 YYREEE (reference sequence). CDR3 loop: CASSKTSGRGTDTQYF. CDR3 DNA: TGTGCCAGCAGCAAAACTAGCGGGAGGGGCACAGATACGCAGTATTTT.

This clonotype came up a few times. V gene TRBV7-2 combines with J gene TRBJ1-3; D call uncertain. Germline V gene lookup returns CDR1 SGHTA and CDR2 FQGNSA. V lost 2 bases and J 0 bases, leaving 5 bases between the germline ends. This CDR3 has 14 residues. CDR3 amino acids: CASSLRASGNTIYF. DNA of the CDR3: TGTGCCAGCAGCTTAAGGGCCTCTGGAAACACCATATATTTT.

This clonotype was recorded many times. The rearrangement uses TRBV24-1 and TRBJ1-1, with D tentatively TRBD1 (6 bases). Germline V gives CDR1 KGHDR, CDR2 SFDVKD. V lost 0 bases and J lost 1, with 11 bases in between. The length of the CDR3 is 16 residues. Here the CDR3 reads CATSDLGGQPNTEAFF. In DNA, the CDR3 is TGTGCCACCAGTGATTTGGGAGGACAGCCGAACACTGAAGCTTTCTTT.

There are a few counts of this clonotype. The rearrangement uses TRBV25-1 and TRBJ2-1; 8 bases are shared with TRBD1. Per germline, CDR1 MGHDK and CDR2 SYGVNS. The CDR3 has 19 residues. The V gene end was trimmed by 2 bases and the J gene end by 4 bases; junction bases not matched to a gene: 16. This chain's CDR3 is CASSETNIRTGTRYNEQFF. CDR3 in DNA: TGTGCCAGCAGTGAAACCAATATCCGGACAGGGACGAGGTACAATGAGCAGTTCTTC.

The CDR3 protein is CSAQDRGKSYEQYF. The CDR3 nucleotides read TGCAGTGCTCAGGACCGGGGAAAGTCCTACGAGCAGTACTTC. The chain uses TRBV20-1 and TRBJ2-7; a possible D gene is TRBD2 (5 bases). The CDR3 contains 14 residues. Germline values: CDR1 DFQATT, CDR2 SNEGSKA (reference sequence). The V end lost 5 bases, the J end lost 1 base, and 15 bases lay between the germline ends.

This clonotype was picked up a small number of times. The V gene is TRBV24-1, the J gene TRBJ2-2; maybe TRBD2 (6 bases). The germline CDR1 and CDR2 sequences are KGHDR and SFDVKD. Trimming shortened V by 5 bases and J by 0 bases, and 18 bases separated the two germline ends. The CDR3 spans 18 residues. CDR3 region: CATSGVGGRGANTGELFF. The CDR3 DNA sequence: TGTGCCACCAGTGGAGTGGGGGGACGTGGAGCGAACACCGGGGAGCTGTTTTTT.

CDR3 DNA: TGTGCCATCAGCATGGCAGCCAACACCGGGGAGCTGTTTTTT. Its translation is CAISMAANTGELFF. The genes are TRBV10-3 and TRBJ2-2; D is unresolved. Germline V lookup: CDR1 ENHRY, CDR2 SYGVKD. The CDR3 has 14 amino acids. V lost 6 bases and J 2 bases, leaving 10 bases between the germline ends.

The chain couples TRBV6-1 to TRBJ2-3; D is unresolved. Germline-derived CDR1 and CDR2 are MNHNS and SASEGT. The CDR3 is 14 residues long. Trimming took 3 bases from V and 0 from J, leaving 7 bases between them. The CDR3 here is CASSERFSTDTQYF. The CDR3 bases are TGTGCCAGCAGTGAGCGATTTAGCACAGATACGCAGTATTTT.

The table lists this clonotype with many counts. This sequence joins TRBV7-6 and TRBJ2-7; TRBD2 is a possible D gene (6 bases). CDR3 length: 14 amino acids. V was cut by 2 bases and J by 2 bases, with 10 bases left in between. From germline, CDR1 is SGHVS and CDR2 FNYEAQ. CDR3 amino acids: CASSLSGSAYEQYF. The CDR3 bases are TGTGCCAGCAGCTTATCCGGGAGTGCCTACGAGCAGTACTTC.

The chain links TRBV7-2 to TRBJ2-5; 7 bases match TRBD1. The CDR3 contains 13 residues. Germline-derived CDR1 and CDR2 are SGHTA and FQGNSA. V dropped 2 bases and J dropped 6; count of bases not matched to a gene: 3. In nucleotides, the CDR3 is TGTGCCAGCAGCTTAAGACAGGGTCAGACCCAGTACTTC. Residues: CASSLRQGQTQYF.

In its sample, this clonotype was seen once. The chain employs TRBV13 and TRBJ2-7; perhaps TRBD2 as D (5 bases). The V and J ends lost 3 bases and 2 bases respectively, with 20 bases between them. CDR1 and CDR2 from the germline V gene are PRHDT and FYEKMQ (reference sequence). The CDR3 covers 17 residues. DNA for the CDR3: TGTGCCAGCAGCTTGGGGTTTCGAGGGAACCCGACCTACGAGCAGTACTTC. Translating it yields CASSLGFRGNPTYEQYF.

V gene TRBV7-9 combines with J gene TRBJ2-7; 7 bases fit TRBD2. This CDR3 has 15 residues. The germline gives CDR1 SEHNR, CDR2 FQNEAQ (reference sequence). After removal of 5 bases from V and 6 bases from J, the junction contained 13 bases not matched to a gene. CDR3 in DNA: TGTGCCAGCAGCCCACGTCTCGCGGGAGTTATCGAGCAGTACTTC. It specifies CASSPRLAGVIEQYF.

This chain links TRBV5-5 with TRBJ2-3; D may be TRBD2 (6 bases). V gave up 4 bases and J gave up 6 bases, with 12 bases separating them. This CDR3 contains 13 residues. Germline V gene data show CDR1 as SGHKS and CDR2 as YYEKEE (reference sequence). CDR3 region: CASSGGDSDTQYF. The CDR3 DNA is TGTGCCAGCAGCGGCGGGGATAGCGATACGCAGTATTTT.

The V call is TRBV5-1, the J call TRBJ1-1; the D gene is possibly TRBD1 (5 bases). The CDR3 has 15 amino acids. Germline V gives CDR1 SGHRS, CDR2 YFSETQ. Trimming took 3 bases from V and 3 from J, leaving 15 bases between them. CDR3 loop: CASSSEQQVDTEAFF. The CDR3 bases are TGCGCCAGCAGCTCCGAACAACAGGTAGACACTGAAGCTTTCTTT.

The CDR3 DNA sequence: TGTGCCAGCAGCTTACCTTTTCGGGGAAACTATGGCTACACCTTC. Amino acid sequence: CASSLPFRGNYGYTF. The chain links TRBV7-2 to TRBJ1-2, with D unresolved. Germline assignment: CDR1 SGHTA and CDR2 FQGNSA. V dropped 2 bases and J dropped 2 bases, with 12 bases sitting between them. CDR3 length equals 15 residues.

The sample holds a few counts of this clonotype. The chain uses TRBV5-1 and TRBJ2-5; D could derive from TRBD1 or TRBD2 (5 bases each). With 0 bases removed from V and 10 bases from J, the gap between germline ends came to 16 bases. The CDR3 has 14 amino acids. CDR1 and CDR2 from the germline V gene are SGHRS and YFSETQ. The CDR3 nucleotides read TGCGCCAGCAGCTTGGCAGACGGGGCCACCGACCAGTACTTC. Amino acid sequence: CASSLADGATDQYF.

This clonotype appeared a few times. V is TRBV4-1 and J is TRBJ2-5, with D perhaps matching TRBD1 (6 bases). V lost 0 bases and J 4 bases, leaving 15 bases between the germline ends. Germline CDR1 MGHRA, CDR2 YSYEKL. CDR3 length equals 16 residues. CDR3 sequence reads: CASSQDPNRVGETQYF. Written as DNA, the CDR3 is TGCGCCAGCAGCCAAGACCCAAACAGGGTGGGAGAGACCCAGTACTTC.